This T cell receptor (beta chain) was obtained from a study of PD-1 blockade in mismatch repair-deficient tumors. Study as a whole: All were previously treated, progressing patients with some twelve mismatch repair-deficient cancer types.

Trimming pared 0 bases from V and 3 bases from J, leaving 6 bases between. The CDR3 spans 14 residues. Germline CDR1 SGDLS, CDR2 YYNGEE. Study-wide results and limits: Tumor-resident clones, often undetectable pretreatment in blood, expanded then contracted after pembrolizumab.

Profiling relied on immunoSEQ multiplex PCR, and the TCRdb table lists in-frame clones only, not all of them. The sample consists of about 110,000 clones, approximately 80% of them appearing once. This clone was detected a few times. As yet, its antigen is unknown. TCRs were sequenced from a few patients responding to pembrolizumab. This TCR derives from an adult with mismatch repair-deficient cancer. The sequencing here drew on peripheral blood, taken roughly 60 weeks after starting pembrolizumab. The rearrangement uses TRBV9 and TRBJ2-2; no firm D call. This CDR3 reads CASSVAMDTGELFF. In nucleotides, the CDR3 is TGTGCCAGCAGCGTAGCCATGGACACCGGGGAGCTGTTTTTT.